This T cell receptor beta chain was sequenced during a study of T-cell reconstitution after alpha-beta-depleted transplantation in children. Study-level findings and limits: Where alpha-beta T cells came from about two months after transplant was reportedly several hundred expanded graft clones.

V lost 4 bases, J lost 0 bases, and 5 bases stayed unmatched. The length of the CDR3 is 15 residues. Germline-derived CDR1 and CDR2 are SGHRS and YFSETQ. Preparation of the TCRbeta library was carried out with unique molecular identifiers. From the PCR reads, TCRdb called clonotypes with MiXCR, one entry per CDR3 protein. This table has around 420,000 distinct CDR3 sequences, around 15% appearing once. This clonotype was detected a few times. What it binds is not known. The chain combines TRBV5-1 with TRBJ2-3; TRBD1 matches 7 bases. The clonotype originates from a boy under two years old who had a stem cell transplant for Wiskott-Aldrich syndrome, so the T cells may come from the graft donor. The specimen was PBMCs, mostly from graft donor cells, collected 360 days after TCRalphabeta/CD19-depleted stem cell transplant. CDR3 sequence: CASSRQGTSTDTQYF. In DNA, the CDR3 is TGCGCCAGCAGCAGACAGGGAACTAGCACAGATACGCAGTATTTT.